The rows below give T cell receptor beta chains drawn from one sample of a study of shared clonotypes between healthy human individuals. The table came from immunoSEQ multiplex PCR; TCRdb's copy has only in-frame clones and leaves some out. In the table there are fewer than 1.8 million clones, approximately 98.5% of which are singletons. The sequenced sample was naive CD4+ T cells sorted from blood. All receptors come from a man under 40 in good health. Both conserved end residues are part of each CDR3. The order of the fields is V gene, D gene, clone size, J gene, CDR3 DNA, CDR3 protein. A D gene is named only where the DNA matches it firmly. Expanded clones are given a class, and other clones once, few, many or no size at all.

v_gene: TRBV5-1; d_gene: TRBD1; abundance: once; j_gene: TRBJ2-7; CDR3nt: TGCGCCAGCAGCAAAGGGGGCGGTGGGGACGGAATTTACGAGCAGTACTTC; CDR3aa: CASSKGGGGDGIYEQYF
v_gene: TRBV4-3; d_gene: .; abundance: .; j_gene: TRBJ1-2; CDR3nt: TGCGCCAGCAGCACGACAGTCAACTATGGCTACACCTTC; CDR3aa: CASSTTVNYGYTF
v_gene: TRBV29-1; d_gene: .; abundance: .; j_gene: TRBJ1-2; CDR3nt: TGCAGCGTTTGGAGTGGACAGCTCTATGGCTACACCTTC; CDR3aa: CSVWSGQLYGYTF
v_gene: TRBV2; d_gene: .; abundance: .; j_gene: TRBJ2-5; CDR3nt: TGTGCCAGCAGTGAAGGTGCCACGACCAAAGAGACCCAGTACTTC; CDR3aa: CASSEGATTKETQYF
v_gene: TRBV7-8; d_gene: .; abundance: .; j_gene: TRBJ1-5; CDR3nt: TGTGCCAGCAGCTTAGAACAGGGTCGGAATCAGCCCCAGCATTTT; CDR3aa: CASSLEQGRNQPQHF
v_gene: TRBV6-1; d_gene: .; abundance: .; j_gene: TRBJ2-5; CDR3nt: TGTGCCAGCAGTGAAGCGCGGAACAGGCAAGAGACCCAGTACTTC; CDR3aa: CASSEARNRQETQYF
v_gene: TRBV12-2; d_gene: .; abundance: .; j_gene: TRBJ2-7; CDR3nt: TGTGCAAGTCGCTTAGACAGGGACTCCTACGAGCAGTACTTC; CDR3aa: CASRLDRDSYEQYF
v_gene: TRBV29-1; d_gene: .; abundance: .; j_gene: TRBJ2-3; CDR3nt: TGCAGCGTTGTGGTTTGGATACGGGGCACAGATACGCAGTATTTT; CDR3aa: CSVVVWIRGTDTQYF
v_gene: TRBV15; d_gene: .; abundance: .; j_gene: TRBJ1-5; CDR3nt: TGTGCCACCAGCCAACGGATTGGGGAACAGCCCCAGCATTTT; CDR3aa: CATSQRIGEQPQHF
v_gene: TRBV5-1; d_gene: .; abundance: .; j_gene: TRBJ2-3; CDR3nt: TGCGCCAGCAGCTTACTAGGAGGAGATACGCAGTATTTT; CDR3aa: CASSLLGGDTQYF
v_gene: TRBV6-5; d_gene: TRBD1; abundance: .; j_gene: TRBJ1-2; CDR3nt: TGTGCCAGCAGTTACCGAGGGGGCGACTATGGCTACACCTTC; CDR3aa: CASSYRGGDYGYTF
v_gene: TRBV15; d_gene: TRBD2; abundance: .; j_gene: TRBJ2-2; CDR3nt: TGTGCCACCAGCAGAGTTGCGGGCGGAGCGGGAGTCGGGAACACCGGGGAGCTGTTTTTT; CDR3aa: CATSRVAGGAGVGNTGELFF
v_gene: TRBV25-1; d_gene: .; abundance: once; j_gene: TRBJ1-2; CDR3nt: TGTGCCAGCAGTGAACGGGGAGAATATGGCTACACCTTC; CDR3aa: CASSERGEYGYTF
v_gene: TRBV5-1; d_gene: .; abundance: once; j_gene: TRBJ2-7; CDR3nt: TGCGCCAGCAGCTCAAGGGAACTCTACGAGCAGTACTTC; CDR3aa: CASSSRELYEQYF
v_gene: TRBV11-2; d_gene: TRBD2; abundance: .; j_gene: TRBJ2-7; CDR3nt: TGTGCCAGCAAGCGAGCGGGAGCTCTCTACGAGCAGTACTTC; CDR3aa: CASKRAGALYEQYF
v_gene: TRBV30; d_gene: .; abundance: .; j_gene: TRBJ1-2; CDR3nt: TGTGCCTGGATTCCTCAACCGACGGCTGGCTACACCTTC; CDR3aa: CAWIPQPTAGYTF
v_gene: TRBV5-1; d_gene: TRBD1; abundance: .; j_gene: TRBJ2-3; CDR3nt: TGCGCCAGCAGCTTGGGACCGGGACAGGGTCAAGATACGCAGTATTTT; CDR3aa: CASSLGPGQGQDTQYF
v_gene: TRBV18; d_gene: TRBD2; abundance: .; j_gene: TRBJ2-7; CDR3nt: TGTGCCAGCTCCCAGATCCCGCTGGCGGGGGGCTACGAGCAGTACTTC; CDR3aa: CASSQIPLAGGYEQYF
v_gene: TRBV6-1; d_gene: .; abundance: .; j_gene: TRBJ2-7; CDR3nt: TGTGCCAGCAGTGCCTTCAACTACGAGCAGTACTTC; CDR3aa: CASSAFNYEQYF
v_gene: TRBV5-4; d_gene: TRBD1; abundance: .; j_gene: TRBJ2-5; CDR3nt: TGTGCCAGCAGCTTGGGGCAGGGGGCTGGAGAGACCCAGTACTTC; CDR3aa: CASSLGQGAGETQYF
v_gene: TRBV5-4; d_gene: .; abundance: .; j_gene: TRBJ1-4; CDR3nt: TGTGCCAGCAGCTACTGGGAGCAGCGTGAAAAACTGTTTTTT; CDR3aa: CASSYWEQREKLFF
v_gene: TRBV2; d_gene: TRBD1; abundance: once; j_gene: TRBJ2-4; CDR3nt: TGTGCCAGCAGTGAAAGACAGGGGGCGCGAGCCAAAAACATTCAGTACTTC; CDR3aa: CASSERQGARAKNIQYF
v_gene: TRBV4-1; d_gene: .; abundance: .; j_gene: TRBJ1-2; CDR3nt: TGCGCCAGCAGCCAAGGGACCGCTAACTTTCATGGCTACACCTTC; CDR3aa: CASSQGTANFHGYTF
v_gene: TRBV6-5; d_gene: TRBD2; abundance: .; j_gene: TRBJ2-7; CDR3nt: TGTGCCAGCAGTTACTCGACGGGGGGGAGCTCCTACGAGCAGTACTTC; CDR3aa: CASSYSTGGSSYEQYF